Shown below are 7 T cell receptor beta chains from a single sample sequenced in a study of T-cell reconstitution after alpha-beta-depleted transplantation in children. Library preparation (for TCRbeta) was performed with unique molecular identifiers. TCRdb analysed the PCR reads with MiXCR anew, one entry per CDR3 protein. Among under 300,000 distinct CDR3 sequences listed, roughly 11% were seen once. This material consisted of peripheral blood, taken 180 days after TCRalphabeta/CD19-depleted stem cell transplant. The receptors derive from a male patient aged 2-15 years who had a stem cell transplant for chronic granulomatous disease, so the T cells may come from the graft donor.

There are many counts of this clonotype. The chain links TRBV5-1 to TRBJ2-4; TRBD2 agrees at 8 bases. CDR1 SGHRS and CDR2 YFSETQ come from the germline V gene. CDR3 length equals 16 residues. The junction had 6 bases not matched to a gene; V was cut back by 1 base and J by 3 bases. The CDR3, as DNA: TGCGCCAGCAGCTTGACGACTAGCGTGGTCAAAAACATTCAGTACTTC. This encodes CASSLTTSVVKNIQYF.

The table lists this clonotype with many counts. The V and J genes are TRBV7-9 and TRBJ2-7, with D perhaps matching TRBD2 (5 bases). The ends were cut back, 5 bases at V and 2 bases at J, with 13 bases in the middle. The germline CDR1 and CDR2 sequences are SEHNR and FQNEAQ (reference sequence). The CDR3 covers 14 residues. CDR3 nucleotide sequence: TGTGCCAGCAGCCAAAGCGGAAACACCTACGAGCAGTACTTC. It yields the protein CASSQSGNTYEQYF.

This chain connects TRBV4-2 to TRBJ2-1; unclear D gene. V was pared by 4 bases and J by 6 bases, with 13 bases between. CDR1 and CDR2 (germline): LGHNA, YNFKEQ. This CDR3 is built from 14 residues. As DNA, the CDR3 is TGTGCCAGCAGCCCCGGCCTAGTCGTCAATGAGCAGTTCTTC. Translation gives CASSPGLVVNEQFF.

This clonotype was observed at least ten times. This sequence joins TRBV15 and TRBJ2-3; D might be TRBD2 (6 bases). Germline V gene data show CDR1 as LNHNV and CDR2 as YYDKDF (reference sequence). The CDR3 extends over 18 amino acids. Trimming took 1 base from V and 4 from J, leaving 21 bases between them. CDR3 nucleotide sequence: TGTGCCACCAGCAGAGGGGGAGCGGGCCGCGAGGGTCCAGATACGCAGTATTTT. This encodes CATSRGGAGREGPDTQYF.

This clonotype was observed many times. The rearrangement links TRBV7-6 to TRBJ1-1; possibly TRBD1 for D (6 bases). V lost 1 base to trimming and J lost 2 bases, with 17 bases between them. The CDR3 is made up of 17 amino acids. CDR1 and CDR2 (germline): SGHVS, FNYEAQ. The CDR3 is CASSLVIPRGSNTEAFF. The CDR3 DNA is TGTGCCAGCAGCTTAGTAATCCCCAGGGGAAGTAACACTGAAGCTTTCTTT.

This clonotype was counted many times. The chain employs TRBV7-9 and TRBJ2-4; 9 bases agree with TRBD1. CDR1 is SEHNR, CDR2 FQNEAQ, per germline (reference sequence). V gave up 5 bases and J gave up 8 bases; unmatched junction bases: 4. CDR3 length: 13 amino acids. This CDR3 is CASSGWTGDIQYF. In DNA form, the CDR3 reads TGTGCCAGCAGCGGTTGGACAGGGGACATTCAGTACTTC.

Turning to this clonotype: Being one base from a much bigger clone, this may be a read error. V and J are TRBV12-3 or TRBV12-4 and TRBJ2-6, with D tentatively TRBD1 or TRBD2 (5 bases each). The CDR3 spans 18 residues. CDR3 nucleotides: TGTACCAGCAGTATTTTACAGAGGGGCTTGTCTGGGGCCAACGTCCTGACTTTC. The encoded protein is CTSSILQRGLSGANVLTF.